The 30 T cell receptor beta chains reported below all come from one sample, sequenced in a study of cytomegalovirus exposure and HLA in healthy donors. The study ran its PCR with 60 Vbeta and 13 Jbeta primers. This table comes from immunoSEQ multiplex PCR, and its TCRdb copy is limited to in-frame clones, with some not included. This table holds 140,000 or so clones, approximately 78% found once. Material: PBMCs. Every receptor here comes from a female donor in good health and CMV-seronegative.

A word on this clone: In the same sample, other DNA sequences code for this CDR3. V is TRBV6-6 and J is TRBJ1-1; D gene uncertain. The CDR3 totals 12 residues. V was shortened by 8 bases and J by 1 base, with 8 bases between the two germline ends. Looked up from germline, CDR1 is MNHNY and CDR2 is SVGAGI (reference sequence). CDR3 in amino acids: CASSNGNTEAFF. CDR3 coding DNA: TGTGCCAGCTCGAACGGGAACACTGAAGCTTTCTTT.

This chain joins TRBV5-1 and TRBJ1-1, with 11 bases matching TRBD1. The trim removed 4 bases at V and 5 bases at J, leaving 7 bases unmatched. CDR1 SGHRS and CDR2 YFSETQ come from the germline V gene. The CDR3 has 15 residues. The CDR3 DNA is TGCGCCAGCAGCGACCGGACAGGGGGCGGGACTGAAGCTTTCTTT. Protein sequence: CASSDRTGGGTEAFF.

The V call is TRBV7-9, the J call TRBJ2-3; tentative D call: TRBD2 (6 bases). This CDR3 has 14 residues. The V gene lost 1 base and the J gene lost 6 bases, with 11 bases spanning the gap. The germline V gene encodes CDR1 SEHNR and CDR2 FQNEAQ (reference sequence). The CDR3 loop reads CASSLDPSADTQYF. The CDR3, as DNA: TGTGCCAGCAGCTTAGACCCTAGCGCCGATACGCAGTATTTT.

The chain employs TRBV5-6 and TRBJ1-2, with TRBD1 matching over 9 bases. The CDR3 sequence is 16 residues long. Germline CDR1 SGHDT, CDR2 YYEEEE. The V segment lost 4 bases and the J segment 3 bases; nucleotides outside the gene matches: 10. CDR3 nucleotide sequence: TGTGCCAGCAGCACCTGGGACAGGGAGATACACTATGGCTACACCTTC. It encodes CASSTWDREIHYGYTF.

This clone was counted between two and nine times. The chain employs TRBV10-2 and TRBJ1-1, with D unresolved. V gave up 3 bases and J gave up 4 bases, with 9 bases separating them. The CDR3 has 13 residues. Germline V CDR1 and CDR2: WSHSY, SAAADI. CDR3 protein: CASSDREGTEAFF. DNA of the CDR3: TGCGCCAGCAGTGACCGGGAGGGCACTGAAGCTTTCTTT.

V gene TRBV2 combines with J gene TRBJ2-2, with a possible D match to TRBD1 (5 bases). With 8 bases removed from V and 7 bases from J, the gap between germline ends came to 14 bases. CDR3 length: 13 amino acids. The germline CDR1 and CDR2 sequences are SNHLY and FYNNEI. This chain's CDR3 is CASCPTAGGELFF. The CDR3 DNA reads TGTGCCAGCTGCCCGACAGCTGGCGGGGAGCTGTTTTTT.

The rearrangement joins TRBV14 to TRBJ2-5; possibly TRBD1 for D (6 bases). From germline, CDR1 is SGHDN and CDR2 FVKESK. The V gene lost 1 base and the J gene lost 1 base, with 16 bases spanning the gap. The CDR3 contains 17 residues. The CDR3 here is CASSQGLGAAIQETQYF. The CDR3 DNA reads as TGTGCCAGCAGCCAAGGGTTGGGGGCCGCGATCCAAGAGACCCAGTACTTC.

The rearrangement links TRBV7-9 to TRBJ2-5; maybe TRBD1 (6 bases). Trimming left V 7 bases short and J 7 bases short, with 19 bases between. CDR3 length: 14 amino acids. Germline loops: CDR1 SEHNR, CDR2 FQNEAQ (reference sequence). CDR3 DNA sequence: TGTGCCAGCACCACCCAAGAGGTCAGGGGGACCCAGTACTTC. It encodes CASTTQEVRGTQYF.

The chain employs TRBV7-9 and TRBJ1-1, with D possibly TRBD1 on 5 matching bases. V lost 5 bases to trimming and J lost 0 bases, with 16 bases between them. Germline V CDR1 and CDR2: SEHNR, FQNEAQ (reference sequence). This CDR3 has 16 amino acids. CDR3 nucleotides: TGTGCCAGCAGCCTGGGGGAGGTCATTATGAACACTGAAGCTTTCTTT. Translating gives CASSLGEVIMNTEAFF.

In its sample, this clone was seen once. The J gene is TRBJ2-7, the V gene TRBV6-1, with TRBD1 matching 7 bases. The CDR3 covers 18 residues. CDR1 and CDR2 (germline): MNHNS, SASEGT. V lost 0 bases to trimming and J lost 2 bases; unmatched junction nucleotides: 13. In DNA, the CDR3 is TGTGCCAGCAGTGAAGCGGCTTCGTGGACAGGTCCCACCTACGAGCAGTACTTC. It encodes CASSEAASWTGPTYEQYF.

On this clone itself: At one end the junction does not follow the germline gene, possibly because of a read error. The chain links TRBV7-7 to TRBJ2-1; 11 nucleotides agree with TRBD2. Looked up from germline, CDR1 is SSHAT and CDR2 is FNYEAQ (reference sequence). This CDR3 has 16 residues. The CDR3 bases are TGTGCTAGCAGCCCCGGGACTAGCGGCCAGAACAATGAGCAGTTCTTC. Protein product: CASSPGTSGQNNEQFF. The variable domain in full, completed from reference TRBV7-7 and TRBJ2-1, reads GAGVSQSPRYKVTKRGQDVTLRCDPISSHATLYWYQQALGQGPEFLTYFNYEAQPDKSGLPSDRFSAERPEGSISTLTIQRTEQRDSAMYRCASSPGTSGQNNEQFFGPGTRLTVL.

The chain links TRBV2 to TRBJ1-1; D gene unclear. Trimming removed 1 base at V and 2 bases at J, with 14 bases between. Germline values: CDR1 SNHLY, CDR2 FYNNEI. This CDR3 is built from 16 residues. The CDR3 loop is CASSEGRGVPNTEAFF. Written as DNA, the CDR3 is TGTGCCAGCAGTGAAGGGAGAGGAGTACCAAACACTGAAGCTTTCTTT.

This chain joins TRBV29-1 and TRBJ1-2; D unresolved. Trimming stripped 3 bases from V and 2 bases from J, with 19 bases between. The CDR3 consists of 16 residues. Germline V gene lookup returns CDR1 SQVTM and CDR2 ANQGSEA. Here the CDR3 reads CSVDKVKRGLNYGYTF. In DNA, the CDR3 is TGCAGCGTTGATAAGGTCAAGCGGGGATTGAACTATGGCTACACCTTC. Full variable domain (remainder filled in from reference TRBV29-1 and TRBJ1-2): SAVISQKPSRDICQRGTSLTIQCQVDSQVTMMFWYRQQPGQSLTLIATANQGSEATYESGFVIDKFPISRPNLTFSTLTVSNMSPEDSSIYLCSVDKVKRGLNYGYTFGSGTRLTVV.

This clone was recorded only once. The chain has TRBV5-4 and TRBJ2-2, with D possibly matching TRBD2 (6 bases). Trimming left V 5 bases short and J 1 base short, with 12 bases between. The CDR3 spans 15 residues. Germline V CDR1 and CDR2: SGHNT, YYREEE (reference sequence). CDR3 DNA: TGTGCCAGCAGTAGAGGACTAAAGAACACCGGGGAGCTGTTTTTT. Translating gives CASSRGLKNTGELFF.

The chain has TRBV27 and TRBJ1-6; TRBD1 matches 7 bases. This CDR3 has 14 residues. In germline, CDR1 is MNHEY, CDR2 SMNVEV (reference sequence). V dropped 3 bases and J dropped 10; count of bases not matched to a gene: 6. CDR3 amino acids: CASSLGDRQSPLHF. The DNA for the CDR3 is TGTGCCAGCAGTTTGGGGGACAGACAATCACCCCTCCACTTT.

This rearrangement joins TRBV28 to TRBJ2-5; D is ambiguous. The CDR3 totals 12 residues. Germline CDR1 and CDR2: MDHEN and SYDVKM. With 6 bases removed from V and 0 bases from J, the gap between germline ends came to 5 bases. For the CDR3, the DNA is TGTGCCAGCAGGTCCAACCAAGAGACCCAGTACTTC. Encoded protein: CASRSNQETQYF.

Only one count was recorded for this clone. This chain uses TRBV6-1 with TRBJ1-1; 7 bases map to TRBD1. The V gene's germline CDR1 is MNHNS and CDR2 SASEGT. CDR3 length equals 13 residues. The V segment lost 1 base and the J segment 4 bases; nucleotides outside the gene matches: 0. CDR3 coding DNA: TGTGCCAGCAGTGAAGGACAGGGCACTGAAGCTTTCTTT. It is translated as CASSEGQGTEAFF.

This clone was counted between two and nine times. The chain links TRBV7-9 to TRBJ1-2; D is possibly TRBD1 (6 bases). Germline CDR1 reads SEHNR; CDR2 reads FQNEAQ (reference sequence). V lost 4 bases, J lost 7 bases, and 19 bases lay in between. This CDR3 has 15 residues. The CDR3 spells CASSSLSQGTGGYTF. DNA of the CDR3: TGTGCCAGCAGCTCCCTATCACAGGGAACAGGTGGCTACACCTTC.

This clone was seen only once. This chain connects TRBV5-8 to TRBJ1-6; D is perhaps TRBD1 (6 bases). V lost 0 bases and J 13 bases, leaving 11 bases between the germline ends. CDR3 length equals 13 residues. Germline CDR1 reads SGHTS; CDR2 reads YDEGEE. This CDR3 reads CASSLGGQKPLHF. CDR3 DNA sequence: TGTGCCAGCAGCTTGGGCGGACAGAAGCCCCTCCACTTT.

V gene TRBV7-2 combines with J gene TRBJ2-5; perhaps TRBD2 as D (7 bases). Germline V gene data show CDR1 as SGHTA and CDR2 as FQGNSA. V was shortened by 5 bases and J by 4 bases, with 11 bases between the two germline ends. The CDR3 extends over 13 amino acids. The CDR3 DNA reads TGTGCCAGCAGCGGGGGGGCGGGAGAGACCCAGTACTTC. It translates to CASSGGAGETQYF.

The CDR3: CASSFSFGGWDTDTQYF. DNA for the CDR3: TGTGCCAGCAGTTTTTCTTTTGGAGGGTGGGACACAGATACGCAGTATTTT. The chain combines TRBV28 with TRBJ2-3; the D gene is possibly TRBD2 (6 bases). The CDR3 runs to 17 residues. V was pared by 3 bases and J by 2 bases, with 18 bases between. Germline CDR1 is MDHEN and CDR2 is SYDVKM.

The J gene is TRBJ2-3, the V gene TRBV27; 7 bases are shared with TRBD2. V trimming: 8 bases; J trimming: 6 bases; junction bases outside the gene matches: 11. CDR3 length: 14 residues. CDR1 is MNHEY and CDR2 is SMNVEV in the germline V gene (reference sequence). The CDR3 is CASGPWGEGDTQYF. The CDR3 DNA follows: TGTGCCAGCGGCCCGTGGGGGGAGGGGGATACGCAGTATTTT.

The V gene is TRBV25-1, the J gene TRBJ2-5; 7 nucleotides agree with TRBD2. Germline CDR1 reads MGHDK; CDR2 reads SYGVNS. This CDR3 region has 17 residues. Trimming removed 3 bases from V and 2 bases from J; junction bases left unmatched: 12. The CDR3 coding sequence is TGTGCCAGCAGTGACCTCAAAGGACTAGGCCGTCAAGAGACCCAGTACTTC. It translates to CASSDLKGLGRQETQYF. Based on the CDR3 plus reference TRBV25-1 and TRBJ2-5, the full variable domain is EADIYQTPRYLVIGTGKKITLECSQTMGHDKMYWYQQDPGMELHLIHYSYGVNSTEKGDLSSESTVSRIRTEHFPLTLESARPSHTSQYLCASSDLKGLGRQETQYFGPGTRLLVL.

In its sample, this clone was seen a few times. This sequence joins TRBV30 and TRBJ1-1, with D perhaps TRBD1 (6 bases). CDR3 length equals 13 residues. Germline CDR1 GTSNPN, CDR2 SVGIG (reference sequence). V was trimmed by 3 bases and J by 5 bases, leaving 13 bases between them. The CDR3 DNA reads as TGTGCCTGGAGCCAACTTCAGGGGACTGAAGCTTTCTTT. Translating gives CAWSQLQGTEAFF.

The chain recombines TRBV29-1 with TRBJ1-5; a weak D match, TRBD1 (5 bases). V lost 7 bases and J lost 6, with 19 bases in between. This CDR3 spans 14 amino acids. Germline V CDR1 and CDR2: SQVTM, ANQGSEA. In nucleotides, the CDR3 is TGCAGCGCCGTAGTCGGGGGACGGGGTCAGCCCCAGCATTTT. Translated, it gives CSAVVGGRGQPQHF. The full variable domain, with the rest looked up from reference TRBV29-1 and TRBJ1-5, is SAVISQKPSRDICQRGTSLTIQCQVDSQVTMMFWYRQQPGQSLTLIATANQGSEATYESGFVIDKFPISRPNLTFSTLTVSNMSPEDSSIYLCSAVVGGRGQPQHFGDGTRLSIL.

The chain carries TRBV9 and TRBJ2-7; possible D gene TRBD1, 7 bases. Germline lookup yields CDR1 SGDLS and CDR2 YYNGEE. V lost 0 bases and J lost 6, with 19 bases in between. The CDR3 is made up of 16 amino acids. The CDR3 DNA follows: TGTGCCAGCAGCGTAGGTGGGCGCAGGGGGGATCGCGAGCAGTACTTC. It translates to CASSVGGRRGDREQYF.

The V call is TRBV10-3, the J call TRBJ2-2, with 14 nucleotides matching TRBD2. Germline lookup yields CDR1 ENHRY and CDR2 SYGVKD. J lost 5 bases, V lost 6 bases, and 8 bases had no gene match. The CDR3 has 17 residues. CDR3 coding DNA: TGTGCCATCAGCGGACTAGCGGGGGGAGTTGGAACCGGGGAGCTGTTTTTT. Amino acids: CAISGLAGGVGTGELFF.

This chain links TRBV5-1 with TRBJ2-2; 9 bases are shared with TRBD2. CDR1 and CDR2 from the germline V gene are SGHRS and YFSETQ. This CDR3 comprises 15 residues. V shed 3 bases, J shed 4 bases, and the junction held 4 bases outside the gene matches. In DNA form, the CDR3 reads TGCGCCAGCAGCTCACTAGCGGGCTCCACCGGGGAGCTGTTTTTT. It translates to CASSSLAGSTGELFF.

The chain recombines TRBV6-1 with TRBJ2-1; 8 bases are shared with TRBD2. V gave up 3 bases and J gave up 4 bases; unmatched junction bases: 11. Germline V lookup: CDR1 MNHNS, CDR2 SASEGT. The CDR3 loop spans 17 amino acids. The CDR3 coding sequence is TGTGCCAGCAGTGATTTGGTGGCTAGCGGGCGATACAATGAGCAGTTCTTC. This gives the protein CASSDLVASGRYNEQFF.

This clone has just one count. The chain recombines TRBV2 with TRBJ2-3, with D perhaps TRBD2 (6 bases). V dropped 6 bases and J dropped 0 bases, with 10 bases sitting between them. CDR3 length: 14 amino acids. The V gene's germline CDR1 is SNHLY and CDR2 FYNNEI. In DNA, the CDR3 is TGTGCCAGCAGGCGGGGACTTAGCACAGATACGCAGTATTTT. Translated: CASRRGLSTDTQYF.